These T cell receptor beta chains were read from a single sample in a study of blood T cell repertoires in COVID-19. Repertoires were generated with immunoSEQ multiplex PCR, while TCRdb's copy carries only in-frame clones and drops some. Of more than 60,000 clones detected, over 80% appear once; the ten largest clones hold roughly an eighth. Sequencing input: peripheral blood. These receptors were taken from a woman older than 75 with acute or convalescent COVID-19. Each CDR3 is given with its conserved first and last residue. A D gene is named only where the DNA matches it firmly. Clone size, where shown, is once, few, many, or a class for clones that have expanded.

d_call	j_call	v_call	clone_size	cdr3_nt	cdr3_aa
.	TRBJ1-1	TRBV3-1/TRBV3-2	once	TGTGCCAGCAGCCGGGAGGAGGGCGGCACTGAAGCTTTCTTT	CASSREEGGTEAFF
TRBD1	TRBJ2-7	TRBV18	.	TGTGCCAGCTCACCAAGGACAGGAGCCTTGTACGAGCAGTACTTC	CASSPRTGALYEQYF
TRBD2	TRBJ2-1	TRBV5-1	once	TGCGCCAGCAGCTTGGATGGACTAGCGGGAGCGGCCTACAATGAGCAGTTCTTC	CASSLDGLAGAAYNEQFF
TRBD2	TRBJ2-1	TRBV12-5	.	TGTGCTAGTGGTTTCGCCACCGGGACTAGCTCCCCCGCTGAGCAGTTCTTC	CASGFATGTSSPAEQFF
TRBD2	TRBJ2-1	TRBV27	few	TGTGCCAGCAGTATAGGGACTAGCGGTAATGAGCAGTTCTTC	CASSIGTSGNEQFF
TRBD2	TRBJ2-7	TRBV9	.	TGTGCCAGCAGCGTAGGGGTAGCGGGGACCTACGAGCAGTACTTC	CASSVGVAGTYEQYF
.	TRBJ2-3	TRBV2	.	TGTGCCAGCAACCGAGGAGCCGCACTTAGCACAGATACGCAGTATTTT	CASNRGAALSTDTQYF
TRBD1	TRBJ1-5	TRBV7-6	few	TGTGCCAGCAGCTCTGGACAGGCGAACAATCAGCCCCAGCATTTT	CASSSGQANNQPQHF
TRBD2	TRBJ2-7	TRBV28	.	TGTGCCAGCATCGCCCTAGCGGGAGGTGGCTCCTACGAGCAGTACTTC	CASIALAGGGSYEQYF
TRBD1	TRBJ2-7	TRBV6-5	.	TGTGCCAGCAGGACCACCGGGACAGATTTTTACGAGCAGTACTTC	CASRTTGTDFYEQYF
TRBD2	TRBJ2-6	TRBV11-3	.	TGTGCCAGCAGCCCCGGGGGGTCTGGGGCCAACGTCCTGACTTTC	CASSPGGSGANVLTF
.	TRBJ2-7	TRBV7-2	.	TGTGCCAGCAGCTTAGCCTGGGGGCTAAGCTACGAGCAGTACTTC	CASSLAWGLSYEQYF
TRBD2	TRBJ2-7	TRBV28	.	TGTGCCAGCGGGGCCTTGGGGGGCTATAGCGGGAGGGACCCCTACGAGCAGTACTTC	CASGALGGYSGRDPYEQYF
TRBD1	TRBJ1-4	TRBV7-8	.	TGTGCCAGCAGCTTGGGTCGGGCAGGGGGAGAAAAACTGTTTTTT	CASSLGRAGGEKLFF
TRBD1	TRBJ2-5	TRBV6-5	.	TGTGCCAGCAGTAAGGGACAGATTTTAGAGACCCAGTACTTC	CASSKGQILETQYF
TRBD1	TRBJ2-2	TRBV11-3	once	TGTGCCAGCAGCAGCACCCCAGGGGGCGGCACCGGGGAGCTGTTTTTT	CASSSTPGGGTGELFF
.	TRBJ1-1	TRBV6-5	.	TGTGCCAGTCGGCAGGGTAGCACTGAAGCTTTCTTT	CASRQGSTEAFF
TRBD2	TRBJ2-1	TRBV7-6	.	TGTGCCAGCAGCTTAGCGCAAATAGCGGGAGACGGGAATGAGCAGTTCTTC	CASSLAQIAGDGNEQFF
TRBD2	TRBJ2-2	TRBV5-1	.	TGCGCCAGCAGCTCTATTTACGGGACGGCGGGAGGGGCCGGGGAGCTGTTTTTT	CASSSIYGTAGGAGELFF
TRBD1	TRBJ1-2	TRBV7-9	.	TGTGCCAGCACCACACTAACGGGGACAGGGGGGAGTGGCTACACCTTC	CASTTLTGTGGSGYTF
.	TRBJ1-5	TRBV24-1	.	TGTGCCACCAGTGATTTGCAAAATTACGAAGACAGCTATAGCAATCAGCCCCAGCATTTT	CATSDLQNYEDSYSNQPQHF
TRBD1	TRBJ2-3	TRBV3-1/TRBV3-2	.	TGTGCCAGCAGCCCCCTGGACAGGGCAGATACGCAGTATTTT	CASSPLDRADTQYF
TRBD2	TRBJ2-5	TRBV5-1	.	TGCGCCAGCAGCAGATCGGGACTAGCGGAAGAGACCCAGTACTTC	CASSRSGLAEETQYF
TRBD2	TRBJ2-3	TRBV4-3	.	TGCGCCAGCAGCCAAGAAGGGCGCGGGAGCAAAGGCACAGATACGCAGTATTTT	CASSQEGRGSKGTDTQYF
.	TRBJ1-1	TRBV5-4	.	TGTGCCAGCATAGGGGAACTGAACACTGAAGCTTTCTTT	CASIGELNTEAFF
TRBD1	TRBJ1-2	TRBV10-3	once	TGTGCCATCAGTGAGTCGACAGGGACCTCCGGCGGCTACACCTTC	CAISESTGTSGGYTF
TRBD1	TRBJ1-5	TRBV3-1/TRBV3-2	once	TGTGCCAGCAGCCTTAACAGGGGACTCAATCAGCCCCAGCATTTT	CASSLNRGLNQPQHF
TRBD2	TRBJ2-1	TRBV10-3	.	TGTGCCATCAGTGGGACTAGCGGGTACAATGAGCAGTTCTTC	CAISGTSGYNEQFF
TRBD1	TRBJ2-7	TRBV2	.	TGTGCCACCCCAGGACAGGGTCGAGGCGAGCAGTACTTC	CATPGQGRGEQYF
TRBD1	TRBJ2-6	TRBV5-4	.	TGTGCCAGCAGCCCCCCCGGGACAGGGGGGTCTGGGGCCAACGTCCTGACTTTC	CASSPPGTGGSGANVLTF
.	TRBJ1-1	TRBV29-1	.	TGCAGCGTCGATAAAGCCGGGTCCCAGATGAACACTGAAGCTTTCTTT	CSVDKAGSQMNTEAFF
.	TRBJ2-2	TRBV7-9	.	TGTGCCAGCAGCTTAGTCTCCAGGGACACCGGGGAGCTGTTTTTT	CASSLVSRDTGELFF
.	TRBJ2-7	TRBV10-3	.	TGTGCCATCAGTACTAGCTACGAGCAGTACTTC	CAISTSYEQYF
TRBD1	TRBJ1-1	TRBV7-2	.	TGTGCCAGCAGCTCAAGGACAGGGAACACTGAAGCTTTCTTT	CASSSRTGNTEAFF
TRBD1	TRBJ1-1	TRBV6-4	few	TGTGCCAGCAGTCCTGACAGGGGAGGTACTGAAGCTTTCTTT	CASSPDRGGTEAFF
TRBD1	TRBJ2-3	TRBV18	.	TGTGCCAGCTCATTCGGACAGGGGGCTGGAGATACGCAGTATTTT	CASSFGQGAGDTQYF
.	TRBJ1-2	TRBV5-6	.	TGTGCCAGCAGCCTGCCGGCGGCCCTCTATGGCTACACCTTC	CASSLPAALYGYTF
TRBD1	TRBJ1-5	TRBV10-3	.	TGTGCCATCCAGAACAATATATCGGCTACCGGGACAGAAAATAGCAATCAGCCCCAGCATTTT	CAIQNNISATGTENSNQPQHF
.	TRBJ2-5	TRBV6-2/TRBV6-3	.	TGTGCCAGCAGTTACTCGGAGGCCCAGTACTTC	CASSYSEAQYF
TRBD1	TRBJ2-2	TRBV27	once	TGTGCCAGCAGTTCCACAGGGGCCCCCGGGGAGCTGTTTTTT	CASSSTGAPGELFF
TRBD1	TRBJ1-6	TRBV7-2	.	TGTGCCAGCAGCCCAGGGACAGGACAGAATTCACCCCTCCACTTT	CASSPGTGQNSPLHF